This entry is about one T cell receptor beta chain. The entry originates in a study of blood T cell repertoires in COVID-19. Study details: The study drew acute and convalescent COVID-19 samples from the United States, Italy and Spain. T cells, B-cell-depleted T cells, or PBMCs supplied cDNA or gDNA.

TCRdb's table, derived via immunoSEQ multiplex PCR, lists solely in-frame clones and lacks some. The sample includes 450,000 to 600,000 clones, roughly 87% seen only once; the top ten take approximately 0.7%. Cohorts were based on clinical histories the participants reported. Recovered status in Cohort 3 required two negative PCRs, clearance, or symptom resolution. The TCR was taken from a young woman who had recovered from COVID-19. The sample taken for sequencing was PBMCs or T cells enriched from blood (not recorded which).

CDR3 sequence (DNA): TGCGCCAGCAGCCCCCGGGAGGCAGGAGAGAACACTGAAGCTTTCTTT. Residues: CASSPREAGENTEAFF. The V gene is TRBV10-2, the J gene TRBJ1-1; D remains ambiguous. Trimming left V 6 bases short and J 1 base short, with 18 bases between. CDR3 length: 16 amino acids. Per germline, CDR1 WSHSY and CDR2 SAAADI.